This T cell receptor (beta chain) originates from a study of Ad26.COV2.S vaccination and SARS-CoV-2 variants. Overall study context: Donor had been placed in the Ad26.COV2.S arm of the COV1001 trial. Administration of Ad26.COV2.S was intramuscular, either once or twice 56 days apart. The study's findings and limits: Total T cell responses may have been underestimated by the TCR breadth and depth analyses. Vaccinees and placebo recipients showed similar non-spike TCR breadth.

CDR1 and CDR2 from the germline V gene are SGDLS and YYNGEE. V lost 3 bases and J lost 4, with 8 bases in between. This CDR3 is 13 amino acids long. Sequenced by immunoSEQ multiplex PCR; TCRdb stores in-frame clones only, minus some. The sample lists roughly 390,000 clones; less than 90% were seen once. This sample's treatment: 15 to 20 received Ad26.COV2.S at low or high dose, single or two shots; 5 received placebo; per-sample allocation not given. Collection of samples fell on day 63 after the first vaccine or placebo injection. As concerns this clone: Its antigen is unknown.

The TCR was taken from a person aged 18-60 years who received the Ad26.COV2.S COVID-19 vaccine or a placebo. The rearrangement uses TRBV9 and TRBJ2-1; D ambiguous. The sample consisted of peripheral blood, taken in a trial of Ad26.COV2.S vaccine versus placebo. CDR3 in amino acids: CASSGADYNEQFF. CDR3 nucleotides: TGTGCCAGCAGCGGGGCGGATTACAATGAGCAGTTCTTC.